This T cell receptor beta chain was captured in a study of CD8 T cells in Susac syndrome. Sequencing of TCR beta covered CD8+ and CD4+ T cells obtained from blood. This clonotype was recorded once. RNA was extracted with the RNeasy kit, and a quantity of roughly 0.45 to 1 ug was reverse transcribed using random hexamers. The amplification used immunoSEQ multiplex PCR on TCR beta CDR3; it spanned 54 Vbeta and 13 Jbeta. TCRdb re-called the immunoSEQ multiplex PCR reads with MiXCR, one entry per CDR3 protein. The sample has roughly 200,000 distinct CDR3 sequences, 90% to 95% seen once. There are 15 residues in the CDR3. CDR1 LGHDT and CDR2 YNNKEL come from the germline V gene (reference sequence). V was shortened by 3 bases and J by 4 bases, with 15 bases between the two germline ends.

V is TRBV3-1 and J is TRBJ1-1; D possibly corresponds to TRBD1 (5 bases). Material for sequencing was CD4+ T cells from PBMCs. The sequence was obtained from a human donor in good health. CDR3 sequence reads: CASSQGPTLGTEAFF. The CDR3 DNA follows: TGTGCCAGCAGCCAGGGGCCAACCTTAGGCACTGAAGCTTTCTTT. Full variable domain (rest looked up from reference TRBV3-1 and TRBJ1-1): DTAVSQTPKYLVTQMGNDKSIKCEQNLGHDTMYWYKQDSKKFLKIMFSYNNKELIINETVPNRFSPKSPDKAHLNLHINSLELGDSAVYFCASSQGPTLGTEAFFGQGTRLTVV.